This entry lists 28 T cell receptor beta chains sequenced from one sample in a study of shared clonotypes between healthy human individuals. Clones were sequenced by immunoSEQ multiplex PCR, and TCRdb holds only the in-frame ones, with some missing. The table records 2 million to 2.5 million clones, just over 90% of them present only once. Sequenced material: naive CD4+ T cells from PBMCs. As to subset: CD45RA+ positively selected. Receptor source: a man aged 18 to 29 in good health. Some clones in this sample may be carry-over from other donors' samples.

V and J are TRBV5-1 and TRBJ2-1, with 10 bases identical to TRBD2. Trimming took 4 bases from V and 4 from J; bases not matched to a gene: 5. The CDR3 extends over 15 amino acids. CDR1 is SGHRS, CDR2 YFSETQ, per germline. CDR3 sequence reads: CASSPLAGQYNEQFF. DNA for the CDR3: TGCGCCAGCAGCCCACTAGCGGGGCAATACAATGAGCAGTTCTTC. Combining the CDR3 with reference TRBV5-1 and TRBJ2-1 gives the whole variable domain KAGVTQTPRYLIKTRGQQVTLSCSPISGHRSVSWYQQTPGQGLQFLFEYFSETQRNKGNFPGRFSGRQFSNSRSEMNVSTLELGDSALYLCASSPLAGQYNEQFFGPGTRLTVL.

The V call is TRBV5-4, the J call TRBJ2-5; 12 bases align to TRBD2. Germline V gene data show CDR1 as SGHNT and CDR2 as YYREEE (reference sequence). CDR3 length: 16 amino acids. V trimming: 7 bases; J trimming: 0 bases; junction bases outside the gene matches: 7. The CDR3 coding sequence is TGTGCCAGCGGGACTAGCGGGTGGGGGTACCAAGAGACCCAGTACTTC. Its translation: CASGTSGWGYQETQYF.

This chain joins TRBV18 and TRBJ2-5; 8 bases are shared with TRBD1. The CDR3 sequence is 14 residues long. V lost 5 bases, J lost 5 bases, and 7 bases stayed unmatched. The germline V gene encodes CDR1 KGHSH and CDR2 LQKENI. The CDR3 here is CASSATGGSETQYF. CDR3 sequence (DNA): TGTGCCAGCTCAGCTACAGGGGGTTCTGAGACCCAGTACTTC.

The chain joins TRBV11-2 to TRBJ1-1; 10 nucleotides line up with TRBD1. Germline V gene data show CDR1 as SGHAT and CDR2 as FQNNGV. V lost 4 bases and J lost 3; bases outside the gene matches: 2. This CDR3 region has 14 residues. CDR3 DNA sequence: TGTGCCAGCAGCTCGGGACAGGGGTACACTGAAGCTTTCTTT. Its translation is CASSSGQGYTEAFF.

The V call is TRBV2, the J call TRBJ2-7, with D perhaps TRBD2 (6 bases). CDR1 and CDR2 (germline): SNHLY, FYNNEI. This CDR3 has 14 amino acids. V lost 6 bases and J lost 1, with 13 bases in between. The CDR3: CASSGPGLSYEQYF. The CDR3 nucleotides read TGTGCCAGCAGCGGACCGGGACTTTCCTACGAGCAGTACTTC.

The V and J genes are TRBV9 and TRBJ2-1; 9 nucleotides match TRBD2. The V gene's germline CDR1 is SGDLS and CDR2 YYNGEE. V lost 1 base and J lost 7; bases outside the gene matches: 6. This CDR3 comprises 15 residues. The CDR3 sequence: CASSVSREGQNEQFF. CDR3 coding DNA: TGTGCCAGCAGCGTATCGCGGGAGGGCCAAAATGAGCAGTTCTTC.

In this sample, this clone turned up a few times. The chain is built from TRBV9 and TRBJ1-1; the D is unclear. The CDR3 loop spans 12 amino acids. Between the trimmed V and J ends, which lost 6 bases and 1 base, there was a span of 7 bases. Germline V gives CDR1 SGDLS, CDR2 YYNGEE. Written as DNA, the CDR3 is TGTGCCAGCAATTCCCCGAACACTGAAGCTTTCTTT. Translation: CASNSPNTEAFF.

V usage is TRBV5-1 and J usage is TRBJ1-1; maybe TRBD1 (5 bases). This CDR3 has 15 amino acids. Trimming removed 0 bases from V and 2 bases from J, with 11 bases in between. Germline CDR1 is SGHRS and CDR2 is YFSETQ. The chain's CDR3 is CASSLAGGYNTEAFF. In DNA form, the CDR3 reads TGCGCCAGCAGCTTGGCCGGGGGGTACAACACTGAAGCTTTCTTT.

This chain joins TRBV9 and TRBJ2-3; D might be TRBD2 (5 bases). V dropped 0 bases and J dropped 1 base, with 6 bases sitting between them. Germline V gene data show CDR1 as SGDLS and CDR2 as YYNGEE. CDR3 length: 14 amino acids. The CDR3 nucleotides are TGTGCCAGCAGCGTAGGAGCGGGCACAGATACGCAGTATTTT. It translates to CASSVGAGTDTQYF. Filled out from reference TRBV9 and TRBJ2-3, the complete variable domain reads DSGVTQTPKHLITATGQRVTLRCSPRSGDLSVYWYQQSLDQGLQFLIQYYNGEERAKGNILERFSAQQFPDLHSELNLSSLELGDSALYFCASSVGAGTDTQYFGPGTRLTVL.

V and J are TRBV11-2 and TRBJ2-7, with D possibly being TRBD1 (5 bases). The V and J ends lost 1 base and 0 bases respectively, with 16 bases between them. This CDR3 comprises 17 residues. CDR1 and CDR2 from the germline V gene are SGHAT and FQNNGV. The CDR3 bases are TGTGCCAGCAGCTTAGTTGGGGCCAGCCTGAGCTCCTACGAGCAGTACTTC. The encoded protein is CASSLVGASLSSYEQYF.

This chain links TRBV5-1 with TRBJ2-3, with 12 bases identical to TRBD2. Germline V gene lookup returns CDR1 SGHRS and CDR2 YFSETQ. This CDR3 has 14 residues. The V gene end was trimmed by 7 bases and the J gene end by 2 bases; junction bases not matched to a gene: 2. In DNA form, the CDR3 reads TGCGCCAGCCGGACTAGCGGGACCACAGATACGCAGTATTTT. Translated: CASRTSGTTDTQYF.

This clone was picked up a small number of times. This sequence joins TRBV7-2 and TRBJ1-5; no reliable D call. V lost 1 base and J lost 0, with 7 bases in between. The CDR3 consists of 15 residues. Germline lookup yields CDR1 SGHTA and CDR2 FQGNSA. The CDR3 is CASSLGIYSNQPQHF. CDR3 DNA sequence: TGTGCCAGCAGCTTAGGCATTTATAGCAATCAGCCCCAGCATTTT.

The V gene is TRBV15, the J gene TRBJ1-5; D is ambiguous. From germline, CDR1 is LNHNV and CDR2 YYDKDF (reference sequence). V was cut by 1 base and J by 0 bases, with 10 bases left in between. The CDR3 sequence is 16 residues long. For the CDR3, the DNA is TGTGCCACCAGCAGAGTCGGATCCTATAGCAATCAGCCCCAGCATTTT. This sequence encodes CATSRVGSYSNQPQHF. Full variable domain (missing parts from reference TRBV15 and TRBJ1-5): DAMVIQNPRYQVTQFGKPVTLSCSQTLNHNVMYWYQQKSSQAPKLLFHYYDKDFNNEADTPDNFQSRRPNTSFCFLDIRSPGLGDTAMYLCATSRVGSYSNQPQHFGDGTRLSIL.

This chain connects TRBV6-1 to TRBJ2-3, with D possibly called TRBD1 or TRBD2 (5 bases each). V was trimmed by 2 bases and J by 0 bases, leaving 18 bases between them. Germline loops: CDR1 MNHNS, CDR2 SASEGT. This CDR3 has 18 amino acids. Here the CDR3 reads CASSECDGTDTSTDTQYF. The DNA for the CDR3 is TGTGCCAGCAGTGAATGTGACGGGACCGACACAAGCACAGATACGCAGTATTTT.

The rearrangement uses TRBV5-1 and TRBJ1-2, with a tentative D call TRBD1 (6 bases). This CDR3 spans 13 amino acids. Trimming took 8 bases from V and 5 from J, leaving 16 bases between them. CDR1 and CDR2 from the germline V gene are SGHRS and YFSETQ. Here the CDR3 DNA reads TGCGCCAGTTATGGGGGCAGGACTTATGGCTACACCTTC. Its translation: CASYGGRTYGYTF.

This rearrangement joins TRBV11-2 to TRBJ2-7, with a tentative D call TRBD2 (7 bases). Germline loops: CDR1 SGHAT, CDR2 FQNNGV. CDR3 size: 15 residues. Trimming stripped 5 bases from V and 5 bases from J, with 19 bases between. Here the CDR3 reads CASSPRVGGGHEQYF. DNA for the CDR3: TGTGCCAGCAGCCCCCGTGTGGGAGGGGGGCACGAGCAGTACTTC. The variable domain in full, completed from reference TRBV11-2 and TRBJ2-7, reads EAGVAQSPRYKIIEKRQSVAFWCNPISGHATLYWYQQILGQGPKLLIQFQNNGVVDDSQLPKDRFSAERLKGVDSTLKIQPAKLEDSAVYLCASSPRVGGGHEQYFGPGTRLTVT.

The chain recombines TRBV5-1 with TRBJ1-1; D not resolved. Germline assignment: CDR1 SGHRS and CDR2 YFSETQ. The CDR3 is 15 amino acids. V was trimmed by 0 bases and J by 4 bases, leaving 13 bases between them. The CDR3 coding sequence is TGCGCCAGCAGCTTGGAGGCAGCCCGGCTCACTGAAGCTTTCTTT. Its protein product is CASSLEAARLTEAFF.

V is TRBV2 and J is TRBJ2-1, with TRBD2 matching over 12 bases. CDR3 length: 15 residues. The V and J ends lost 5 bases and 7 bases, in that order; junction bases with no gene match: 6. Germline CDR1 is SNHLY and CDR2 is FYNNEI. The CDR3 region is CASSLTSGRRNEQFF. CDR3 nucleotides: TGTGCCAGCAGTTTGACTAGCGGGAGACGAAATGAGCAGTTCTTC.

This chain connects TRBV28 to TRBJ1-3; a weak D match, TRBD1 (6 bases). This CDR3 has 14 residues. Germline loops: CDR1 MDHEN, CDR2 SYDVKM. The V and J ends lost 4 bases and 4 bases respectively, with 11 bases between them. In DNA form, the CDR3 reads TGTGCCAGCAGTTCATGGACAGCCGGAAACACCATATATTTT. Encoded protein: CASSSWTAGNTIYF.

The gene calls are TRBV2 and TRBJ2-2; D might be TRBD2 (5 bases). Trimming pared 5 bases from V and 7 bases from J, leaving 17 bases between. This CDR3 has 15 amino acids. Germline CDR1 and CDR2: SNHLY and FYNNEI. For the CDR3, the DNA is TGTGCCAGCAGTCAAACTGACTCAGCGGTCGGGGAGCTGTTTTTT. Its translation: CASSQTDSAVGELFF.

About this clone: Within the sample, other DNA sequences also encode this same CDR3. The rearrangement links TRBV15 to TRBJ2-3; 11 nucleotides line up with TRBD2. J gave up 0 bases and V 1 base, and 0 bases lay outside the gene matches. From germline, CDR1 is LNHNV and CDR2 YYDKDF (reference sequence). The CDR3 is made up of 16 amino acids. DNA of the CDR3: TGTGCCACCAGCAGAGGGACTAGCGGGAGCACAGATACGCAGTATTTT. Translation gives CATSRGTSGSTDTQYF.

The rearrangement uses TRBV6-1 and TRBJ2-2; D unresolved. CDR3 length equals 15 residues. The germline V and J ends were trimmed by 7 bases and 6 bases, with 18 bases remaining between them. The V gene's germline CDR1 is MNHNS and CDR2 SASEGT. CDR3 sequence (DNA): TGTGCCAGCATTAGTGGGCCCCTAAGGGCCGGGGAGCTGTTTTTT. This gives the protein CASISGPLRAGELFF.

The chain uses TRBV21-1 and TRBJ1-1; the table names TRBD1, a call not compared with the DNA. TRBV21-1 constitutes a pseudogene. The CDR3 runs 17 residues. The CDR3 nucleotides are TGTGCCAGCAGCAAAATTGGGGCAGGCTTTTCGAACACTGAAGCTTTCTTT. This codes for CASSKIGAGFSNTEAFF.

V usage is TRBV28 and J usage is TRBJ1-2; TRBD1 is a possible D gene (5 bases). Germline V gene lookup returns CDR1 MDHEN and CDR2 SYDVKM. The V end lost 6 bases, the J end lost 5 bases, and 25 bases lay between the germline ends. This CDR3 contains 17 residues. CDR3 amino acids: CASSSGAGTQVGYGYTF. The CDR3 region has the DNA TGTGCCAGCAGCTCCGGGGCCGGGACCCAGGTCGGATATGGCTACACCTTC.

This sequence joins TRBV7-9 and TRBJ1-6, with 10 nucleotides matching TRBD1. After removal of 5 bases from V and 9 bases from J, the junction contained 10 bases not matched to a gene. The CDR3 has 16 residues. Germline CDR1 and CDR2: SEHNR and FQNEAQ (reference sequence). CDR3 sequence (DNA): TGTGCCAGCAGCCCTCAGACAGGGGGCATAGCTTCACCCCTCCACTTT. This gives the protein CASSPQTGGIASPLHF.

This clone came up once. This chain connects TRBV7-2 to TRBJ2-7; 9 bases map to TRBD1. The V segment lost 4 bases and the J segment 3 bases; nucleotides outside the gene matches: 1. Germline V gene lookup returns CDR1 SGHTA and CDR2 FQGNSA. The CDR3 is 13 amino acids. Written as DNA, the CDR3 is TGTGCCAGCAGCTCGACAGGGGGCTACGAGCAGTACTTC. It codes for CASSSTGGYEQYF.

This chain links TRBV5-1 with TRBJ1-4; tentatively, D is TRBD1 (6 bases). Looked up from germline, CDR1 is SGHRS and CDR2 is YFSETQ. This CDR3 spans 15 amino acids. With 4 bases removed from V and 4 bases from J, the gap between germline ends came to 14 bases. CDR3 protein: CASSPDSPFNEKLFF. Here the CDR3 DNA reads TGCGCCAGCAGCCCGGACAGTCCGTTTAATGAAAAACTGTTTTTT.

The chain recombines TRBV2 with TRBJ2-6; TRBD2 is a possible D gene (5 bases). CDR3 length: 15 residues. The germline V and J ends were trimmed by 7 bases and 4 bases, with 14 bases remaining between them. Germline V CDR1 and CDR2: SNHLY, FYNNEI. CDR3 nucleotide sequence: TGTGCCAGCAAGCCCCGACTACTAGGGGCCAACGTCCTGACTTTC. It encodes CASKPRLLGANVLTF.